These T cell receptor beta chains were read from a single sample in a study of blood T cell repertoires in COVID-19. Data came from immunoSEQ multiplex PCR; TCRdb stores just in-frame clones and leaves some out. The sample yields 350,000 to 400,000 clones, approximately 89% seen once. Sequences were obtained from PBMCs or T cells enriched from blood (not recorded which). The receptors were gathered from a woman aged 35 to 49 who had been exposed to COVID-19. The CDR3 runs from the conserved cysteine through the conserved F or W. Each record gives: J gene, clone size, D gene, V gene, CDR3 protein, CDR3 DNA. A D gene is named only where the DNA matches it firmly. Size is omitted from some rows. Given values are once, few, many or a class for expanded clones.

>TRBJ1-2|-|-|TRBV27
CASSLGRGANYGYTF
TGTGCCAGCAGTTTAGGGAGGGGGGCAAACTATGGCTACACCTTC
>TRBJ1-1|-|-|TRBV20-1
CSASSGGEAFF
TGCAGTGCTAGCTCCGGCGGTGAAGCTTTCTTT
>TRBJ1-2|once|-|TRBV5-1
CASSLPSVDYGYTF
TGCGCCAGCAGCTTGCCCTCGGTCGACTATGGCTACACCTTC
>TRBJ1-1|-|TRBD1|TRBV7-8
CASSGDRGLNTEAFF
TGTGCCAGCAGTGGTGACAGGGGGCTGAACACTGAAGCTTTCTTT
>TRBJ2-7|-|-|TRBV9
CASSQAARTYEQYF
TGTGCCAGCAGCCAAGCGGCGAGGACCTACGAGCAGTACTTC
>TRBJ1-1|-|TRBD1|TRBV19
CASSPGGSNTEAFF
TGTGCCAGTAGCCCAGGGGGCTCGAACACTGAAGCTTTCTTT
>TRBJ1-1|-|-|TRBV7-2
CASSLDSNTEAFF
TGTGCCAGCAGCTTAGACAGTAACACTGAAGCTTTCTTT
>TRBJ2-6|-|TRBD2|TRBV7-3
CASSLRRGAGANVLTF
TGTGCCAGCAGCTTAAGGCGGGGGGCTGGGGCCAACGTCCTGACTTTC
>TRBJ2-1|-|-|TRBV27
CASQGRSYNEQFF
TGTGCCAGCCAGGGAAGGAGCTACAATGAGCAGTTCTTC
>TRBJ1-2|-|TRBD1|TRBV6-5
CASKDRGRSGYTF
TGTGCCAGCAAAGACAGGGGGCGAAGTGGCTACACCTTC
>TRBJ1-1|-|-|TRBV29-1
CSARLGGNTEAFF
TGCAGCGCGCGCTTGGGGGGGAACACTGAAGCTTTCTTT
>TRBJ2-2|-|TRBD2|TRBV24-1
CATSDPGTSGSFGELFF
TGTGCCACCAGTGACCCCGGGACTAGCGGATCCTTCGGGGAGCTGTTTTTT
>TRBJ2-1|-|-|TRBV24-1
CAVSRPGLDEQFF
TGTGCCGTTTCCCGACCGGGACTCGATGAGCAGTTCTTC
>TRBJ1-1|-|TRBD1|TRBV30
CAWTPTGITEAFF
TGTGCCTGGACCCCGACAGGGATCACTGAAGCTTTCTTT
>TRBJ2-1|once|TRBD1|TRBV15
CATSRAGQVNNEQFF
TGTGCCACCAGCAGAGCTGGACAGGTGAACAATGAGCAGTTCTTC
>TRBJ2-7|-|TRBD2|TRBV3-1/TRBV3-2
CASSLKGGSYEQYF
TGTGCCAGCAGCCTAAAGGGAGGGTCCTACGAGCAGTACTTC
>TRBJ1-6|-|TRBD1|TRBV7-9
CASSSGQSGNSPLHF
TGTGCCAGCAGCTCGGGACAGTCGGGCAATTCACCCCTCCACTTT
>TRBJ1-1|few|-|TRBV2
CASRGTITLNTEAFF
TGTGCCAGCAGGGGGACAATAACCCTGAACACTGAAGCTTTCTTT
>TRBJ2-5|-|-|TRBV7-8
CASSFGGGKTQYF
TGTGCCAGCAGCTTTGGGGGCGGCAAGACCCAGTACTTC
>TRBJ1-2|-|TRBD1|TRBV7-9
CASSLTTGEVNYGYTF
TGTGCCAGCAGCTTAACGACAGGGGAGGTTAACTATGGCTACACCTTC
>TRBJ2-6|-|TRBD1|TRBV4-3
CASSQDPAGGVSGANVLTF
TGCGCCAGCAGCCAAGATCCAGCAGGGGGCGTCTCTGGGGCCAACGTCCTGACTTTC
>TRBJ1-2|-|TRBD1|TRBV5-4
CASSLRDRPNYGYTF
TGTGCCAGCAGCCTCCGGGACAGACCTAACTATGGCTACACCTTC
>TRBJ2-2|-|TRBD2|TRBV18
CASSPGLAVNTGELFF
TGTGCCAGCTCACCGGGACTAGCAGTTAACACCGGGGAGCTGTTTTTT
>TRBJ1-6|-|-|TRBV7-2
CASSLGDLPNSPLHF
TGTGCCAGCAGCTTAGGAGATCTACCCAATTCACCCCTCCACTTT
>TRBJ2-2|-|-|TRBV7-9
CAASPAANTGELFF
TGTGCCGCCTCGCCAGCGGCTAACACCGGGGAGCTGTTTTTT
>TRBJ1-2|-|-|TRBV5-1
CASSPGLDYGYTF
TGCGCCAGCAGCCCCGGACTGGACTATGGCTACACCTTC
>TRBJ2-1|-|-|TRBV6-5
CASGQGVGGWEEQFF
TGTGCCAGCGGGCAGGGTGTCGGGGGATGGGAGGAGCAGTTCTTC
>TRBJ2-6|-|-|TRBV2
CASSERDSGANVLTF
TGTGCCAGCAGCGAGAGAGACTCTGGGGCCAACGTCCTGACTTTC
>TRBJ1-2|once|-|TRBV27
CASSLQGIGYTF
TGTGCCAGCAGCCTCCAGGGAATTGGCTACACCTTC
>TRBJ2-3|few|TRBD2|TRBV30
CASSGQIFASGSDNTQYF
TGTGCCTCCTCCGGGCAGATCTTCGCTAGCGGGAGCGACAATACGCAGTATTTT
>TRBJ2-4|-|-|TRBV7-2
CASSTRAGNIQYF
TGTGCCAGCAGCACCCGTGCGGGAAACATTCAGTACTTC